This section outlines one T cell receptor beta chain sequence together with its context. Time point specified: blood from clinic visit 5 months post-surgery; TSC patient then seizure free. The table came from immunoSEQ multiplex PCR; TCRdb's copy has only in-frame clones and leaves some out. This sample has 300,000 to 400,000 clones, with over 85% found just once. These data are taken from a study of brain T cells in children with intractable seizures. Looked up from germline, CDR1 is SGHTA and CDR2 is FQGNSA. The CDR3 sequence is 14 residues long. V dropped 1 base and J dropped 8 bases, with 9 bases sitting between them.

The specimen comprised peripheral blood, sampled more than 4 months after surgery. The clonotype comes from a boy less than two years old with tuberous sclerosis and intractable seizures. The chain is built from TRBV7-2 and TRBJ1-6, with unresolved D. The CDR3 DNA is TGTGCCAGCAGCTTAGGAGGGTTTTATTCACCCCTCCACTTT. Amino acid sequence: CASSLGGFYSPLHF.